Listed below are T cell receptor beta chains from one sample, sequenced in a study of cytomegalovirus exposure and HLA in healthy donors. The repertoire was sequenced with immunoSEQ multiplex PCR; TCRdb's copy has only in-frame clones and lacks some. This sample has about 76,000 clones, with around two thirds found just once. Sequencing was performed on PBMCs. The receptor source for this set is a man in his 60s in good health and CMV-seropositive. CDR3s include the opening cysteine and the closing phenylalanine or tryptophan. The D gene is left open where the match is weak. Clone size is shown for a subset of rows, as once, few, many or a class of expanded clone.

v_gene	abundance	len	j_gene	d_gene	CDR3aa	CDR3nt
TRBV27	-	16	TRBJ2-1	TRBD1	CASSRATGGLYNEQFF	TGTGCCAGCAGTCGCGCGACAGGGGGCCTTTACAATGAGCAGTTCTTC
TRBV28	-	14	TRBJ1-4	-	CASTEGSLNEKLFF	TGTGCCAGCACCGAAGGTAGCCTCAATGAAAAACTGTTTTTT
TRBV2	-	14	TRBJ2-3	TRBD2	CASTPSGAGDTQYF	TGTGCCAGTACCCCGAGCGGGGCTGGAGATACGCAGTATTTT
TRBV7-9	-	14	TRBJ1-2	TRBD1	CASSLAGTDYGYTF	TGTGCCAGCAGCTTAGCGGGGACAGACTATGGCTACACCTTC
TRBV7-9	-	15	TRBJ1-1	-	CASSLISGGAAEAFF	TGTGCCAGCAGCTTAATCTCTGGGGGGGCCGCTGAAGCTTTCTTT
TRBV19	-	11	TRBJ1-1	-	CASSAGAEAFF	TGTGCCAGTAGTGCCGGGGCTGAAGCTTTCTTT
TRBV7-2	few	14	TRBJ2-1	-	CASSLEPLVNEQFF	TGTGCCAGCAGCTTAGAGCCCCTCGTTAATGAGCAGTTCTTC
TRBV19	-	15	TRBJ1-5	-	CASSTGTYGNQPQHF	TGTGCCAGTAGTACAGGGACATACGGCAATCAGCCCCAGCATTTT
TRBV6-5	-	13	TRBJ1-5	TRBD1	CASSPGGYQPQHF	TGTGCCAGCAGTCCAGGGGGCTATCAGCCCCAGCATTTT
TRBV7-2	-	13	TRBJ2-1	-	CASSLGGGGEQFF	TGTGCCAGCAGCTTAGGGGGGGGCGGTGAGCAGTTCTTC
TRBV6-6	-	16	TRBJ2-3	-	CASHDNSGTSTDTQYF	TGTGCCAGTCATGATAACTCCGGGACTTCCACAGATACGCAGTATTTT
TRBV6-6	-	16	TRBJ2-3	TRBD1	CASSFTGTGGGDTQYF	TGTGCCAGCAGTTTCACCGGGACAGGGGGCGGAGATACGCAGTATTTT
TRBV6-6	-	16	TRBJ1-4	-	CASSPNRAATNEKLFF	TGTGCCAGCAGTCCCAACAGGGCGGCAACTAATGAAAAACTGTTTTTT
TRBV29-1	-	15	TRBJ2-5	-	CSVEDHPRGQETQYF	TGCAGCGTTGAAGACCACCCCCGGGGCCAAGAGACCCAGTACTTC
TRBV11-2	-	12	TRBJ2-7	-	CASSLGVGEQYF	TGTGCCAGCAGCTTAGGAGTCGGCGAGCAGTACTTC
TRBV2	-	13	TRBJ1-1	-	CASKGTSNTEAFF	TGTGCCAGCAAAGGGACATCCAACACTGAAGCTTTCTTT
TRBV7-2	-	15	TRBJ2-3	TRBD2	CASSSGLGPTDTQYF	TGTGCCAGCAGTTCGGGACTAGGGCCCACAGATACGCAGTATTTT
TRBV27	-	13	TRBJ2-5	-	CASSSYREETQYF	TGTGCCAGCAGTTCCTACAGGGAAGAGACCCAGTACTTC
TRBV10-1	-	17	TRBJ1-2	-	CASSGGPGRLLSYGYTF	TGCGCCAGCAGTGGAGGGCCGGGCCGACTACTTAGCTATGGCTACACCTTC
TRBV18	-	15	TRBJ2-5	TRBD1	CASSPPGQGRETQYF	TGTGCCAGCTCACCACCCGGACAGGGAAGAGAGACCCAGTACTTC
TRBV29-1	-	14	TRBJ2-3	TRBD2	CSAPGGGQADTQYF	TGCAGCGCCCCCGGGGGGGGGCAGGCAGATACGCAGTATTTT
TRBV10-1	few	16	TRBJ2-7	-	CASSAPYPYRSYEQYF	TGCGCCAGCAGTGCTCCCTATCCGTACCGCTCCTACGAGCAGTACTTC
TRBV7-8	-	16	TRBJ2-3	-	CASSLAGAGGADTQYF	TGTGCCAGCAGCTTAGCCGGAGCGGGTGGGGCAGATACGCAGTATTTT
TRBV10-1	-	14	TRBJ2-1	TRBD2	CASSETSGATEQFF	TGCGCCAGCAGTGAGACTAGCGGGGCCACCGAGCAGTTCTTC
TRBV9	-	15	TRBJ2-1	TRBD2	CASSVGGLAVNEQFF	TGTGCCAGCAGCGTTGGTGGACTAGCTGTTAATGAGCAGTTCTTC
TRBV6-6	few	14	TRBJ2-5	TRBD2	CASSYSPSGGGGYF	TGTGCCAGCAGTTACTCTCCTAGCGGGGGGGGTGGGTACTTC
TRBV6-1	few	15	TRBJ1-5	-	CASSEPRASNQPQHF	TGTGCCAGCAGTGAACCCAGGGCCAGCAATCAGCCCCAGCATTTT
TRBV30	-	21	TRBJ1-5	-	CAWSYPSGSSHPRMGYQPQHF	TGTGCCTGGAGTTACCCATCAGGGTCGTCACATCCCCGCATGGGGTACCAGCCCCAGCATTTT
TRBV28	-	16	TRBJ2-7	-	CASSRRGREPSYEQYF	TGTGCCAGCAGCCGCAGGGGGCGGGAGCCGTCCTACGAGCAGTACTTC
TRBV14	-	14	TRBJ2-7	TRBD1	CASSQESGGREQYF	TGTGCCAGCAGCCAAGAGTCAGGGGGCCGCGAGCAGTACTTC
TRBV12-5	-	18	TRBJ2-5	TRBD2	CASGGSTSGRGPGETQYF	TGTGCTAGTGGTGGATCAACTAGCGGGAGGGGTCCCGGGGAGACCCAGTACTTC
TRBV2	-	12	TRBJ1-2	TRBD1	CASSRDRGGYTF	TGTGCCAGCAGTCGGGACAGGGGGGGCTACACCTTC
TRBV7-2	-	13	TRBJ2-3	-	CASRLASTDTQYF	TGTGCCAGCAGGTTGGCTAGCACAGATACGCAGTATTTT
TRBV18	-	16	TRBJ1-2	-	CASSPKQVPANYGYTF	TGTGCCAGCTCACCAAAACAGGTGCCAGCTAACTATGGCTACACCTTC
TRBV7-9	once	14	TRBJ1-6	-	CASRAQGKDSPLHF	TGTGCCAGCAGAGCTCAGGGGAAGGACTCACCCCTCCACTTT
TRBV2	-	14	TRBJ1-6	-	CASSEGTPRAPLHF	TGTGCCAGCAGTGAGGGGACTCCCAGGGCACCCCTCCACTTT
TRBV28	-	15	TRBJ2-2	TRBD2	CASSGAREGTGELFF	TGTGCCAGCAGTGGGGCGCGGGAGGGGACCGGGGAGCTGTTTTTT
TRBV19	-	14	TRBJ2-7	TRBD2	CASRPGLGSYEQYF	TGTGCCAGTAGACCGGGACTAGGGTCCTACGAGCAGTACTTC
TRBV7-9	few	15	TRBJ2-5	TRBD2	CASSPPVRGGETQYF	TGTGCCAGCAGCCCCCCCGTTCGCGGGGGAGAGACCCAGTACTTC
TRBV9	-	14	TRBJ2-1	TRBD1	CASSVGQGADEQFF	TGTGCCAGCAGCGTCGGACAGGGTGCCGATGAGCAGTTCTTC
TRBV19	-	15	TRBJ2-5	-	CASSTRGGAGETQYF	TGTGCCAGTAGTACAAGGGGGGGCGCCGGGGAGACCCAGTACTTC